This TCR beta chain was obtained from a study of cytomegalovirus exposure and HLA in healthy donors. This clone was observed a handful of times. The antigen is unknown. V lost 5 bases, J lost 2 bases, and 0 bases stayed unmatched. The CDR3 is 15 amino acids. Per germline, CDR1 WSHSY and CDR2 SAAADI. Primers for the PCR totalled 60 Vbeta and 13 Jbeta. The assay was immunoSEQ multiplex PCR, and TCRdb's table has in-frame clones only and misses some. The sample shows roughly 200,000 clones, about 78% of them seen only once. Study conclusions and caveats: Generally TCR sequences proved uncommon, though certain public TCRs appeared in numerous donors. Among CMV-associated TCR beta chains, most appeared HLA-restricted in a later analysis. There were 150 to 200 TCR beta chains listed as cytomegalovirus-associated.

This receptor was obtained from a man in his 60s in good health and CMV-seronegative. The material sequenced was PBMCs. The chain joins TRBV10-2 to TRBJ2-1, with TRBD2 matching over 13 bases. Here the CDR3 DNA reads TGCGCCAGCAGTACTAGCGGGGGGGCCTACAATGAGCAGTTCTTC. Translated: CASSTSGGAYNEQFF.